A single sample is the source of the 26 T cell receptor beta chains below, sequenced in a study of OX40 agonist ivuxolimab in advanced cancers. Clones were sequenced by immunoSEQ multiplex PCR, and TCRdb holds only the in-frame ones, with some missing. The sample records roughly 48,000 clones, roughly 84% being singletons. Material: CD4+ or CD8+ T cells sorted from blood, obtained in a trial of the OX40 agonist ivuxolimab. The receptor source for this set is an adult with an advanced solid tumor such as melanoma, head and neck, liver or kidney cancer.

The chain is built from TRBV2 and TRBJ1-4, with D unclear. Germline CDR1 is SNHLY and CDR2 is FYNNEI. V was cut by 5 bases and J by 9 bases, with 19 bases left in between. This CDR3 spans 15 amino acids. The CDR3 spells CASSPPARTAQKLFF. The CDR3 nucleotides read TGTGCCAGCAGTCCCCCGGCCAGAACGGCCCAAAAACTGTTTTTT.

The chain employs TRBV2 and TRBJ2-2, with 11 bases fitting TRBD2. The CDR3 covers 15 residues. Germline V gene sequence: CDR1 SNHLY, CDR2 FYNNEI. Trimming removed 6 bases from V and 3 bases from J; junction bases left unmatched: 3. CDR3 amino acids: CASRKTSGDTGELFF. Here the CDR3 DNA reads TGTGCCAGCAGGAAGACTAGCGGGGACACCGGGGAGCTGTTTTTT.

This rearrangement joins TRBV7-9 to TRBJ2-2; maybe TRBD2 (5 bases). The CDR3 totals 14 residues. Trimming stripped 7 bases from V and 2 bases from J, with 11 bases between. Germline V gene data show CDR1 as SEHNR and CDR2 as FQNEAQ (reference sequence). Written as DNA, the CDR3 is TGTGCCAGCAACCTACCGGGAAACACCGGGGAGCTGTTTTTT. It specifies CASNLPGNTGELFF.

The J gene is TRBJ2-1, the V gene TRBV5-4; 12 positions match TRBD2. Germline V gene sequence: CDR1 SGHNT, CDR2 YYREEE (reference sequence). Losses at the gene ends were 3 bases for V and 3 bases for J; bases not matched to a gene: 1. This CDR3 region has 15 residues. CDR3: CASSSSGRDYNEQFF. The CDR3 DNA sequence: TGTGCCAGCAGCTCTAGCGGGAGGGACTACAATGAGCAGTTCTTC. Full variable domain (remainder filled in from reference TRBV5-4 and TRBJ2-1): ETGVTQSPTHLIKTRGQQVTLRCSSQSGHNTVSWYQQALGQGPQFIFQYYREEENGRGNFPPRFSGLQFPNYSSELNVNALELDDSALYLCASSSSGRDYNEQFFGPGTRLTVL.

The rearrangement uses TRBV2 and TRBJ2-5; a weak D match, TRBD1 (5 bases). Per germline, CDR1 SNHLY and CDR2 FYNNEI. The CDR3 covers 14 residues. Trimming left V 4 bases short and J 0 bases short, with 9 bases between. The CDR3 DNA reads as TGTGCCAGCAGTGTCTACAGGAACCAAGAGACCCAGTACTTC. Its translation: CASSVYRNQETQYF.

This clone is medium-sized by share. The chain carries TRBV10-3 and TRBJ1-2; TRBD1 aligns across 8 bases. V dropped 5 bases and J dropped 3; count of bases not matched to a gene: 8. The CDR3 covers 15 residues. CDR1 and CDR2 (germline): ENHRY, SYGVKD. The CDR3 is CAISKTGEGDYGYTF. In DNA form, the CDR3 reads TGTGCCATCAGTAAGACAGGGGAGGGCGACTATGGCTACACCTTC.

This chain connects TRBV5-5 to TRBJ2-7, with 7 bases fitting TRBD1. Trimming took 0 bases from V and 5 from J; bases not matched to a gene: 8. Germline CDR1 is SGHKS and CDR2 is YYEKEE (reference sequence). The CDR3 runs to 15 residues. The CDR3 protein is CASSLGLGQNHEQYF. DNA of the CDR3: TGTGCCAGCAGCTTGGGCCTGGGACAGAACCACGAGCAGTACTTC.

The V gene is TRBV19, the J gene TRBJ1-5; possible D gene TRBD1, 5 bases. V gave up 4 bases and J gave up 6 bases, with 7 bases separating them. The CDR3 is 12 amino acids. CDR1 LNHDA and CDR2 SQIVND come from the germline V gene (reference sequence). The CDR3 region has the DNA TGTGCCAGTAGTAGGAGGGGTCAGCCCCAGCATTTT. It yields the protein CASSRRGQPQHF.

The gene calls are TRBV28 and TRBJ2-1; no clear D. Trimming removed 6 bases from V and 9 bases from J, with 9 bases in between. The CDR3 totals 11 residues. The germline V gene has CDR1 MDHEN and CDR2 SYDVKM. This CDR3 is CASRRGSEQFF. CDR3 nucleotides: TGTGCCAGCAGGAGAGGAAGTGAGCAGTTCTTC.

The gene calls are TRBV5-4 and TRBJ2-5; weak D call: TRBD2 (6 bases). From germline, CDR1 is SGHNT and CDR2 YYREEE (reference sequence). This CDR3 region has 15 residues. V was trimmed by 0 bases and J by 0 bases, leaving 9 bases between them. This CDR3 reads CASSLGGGDQETQYF. The CDR3 DNA reads TGTGCCAGCAGCTTGGGAGGAGGGGACCAAGAGACCCAGTACTTC. The full variable domain, rest sourced from reference TRBV5-4 and TRBJ2-5, is ETGVTQSPTHLIKTRGQQVTLRCSSQSGHNTVSWYQQALGQGPQFIFQYYREEENGRGNFPPRFSGLQFPNYSSELNVNALELDDSALYLCASSLGGGDQETQYFGPGTRLLVL.

The V call is TRBV28, the J call TRBJ2-3, with D possibly being TRBD1 (5 bases). Germline V gene sequence: CDR1 MDHEN, CDR2 SYDVKM. The CDR3 sequence is 12 residues long. The CDR3 DNA is TGTGCTACCACAGGAAGCACAGATACGCAGTATTTT. Translating it yields CATTGSTDTQYF.

This clone was seen only a few times. The rearrangement uses TRBV9 and TRBJ2-2, with TRBD1 identical over 12 bases. Germline assignment: CDR1 SGDLS and CDR2 YYNGEE. V gave up 4 bases and J gave up 6 bases; unmatched junction bases: 4. The CDR3 totals 15 residues. CDR3 DNA: TGTGCCAGCAGCCGGGGACAGGGGGCGGCCGGGGAGCTGTTTTTT. This translates into CASSRGQGAAGELFF.

The chain is built from TRBV7-9 and TRBJ2-3, with no clear D. From germline, CDR1 is SEHNR and CDR2 FQNEAQ (reference sequence). This CDR3 contains 12 residues. V was clipped by 5 bases and J by 7 bases, with 10 bases between them. CDR3 protein: CASSPSDHTQYF. The CDR3, as DNA: TGTGCCAGCAGCCCCAGCGACCATACGCAGTATTTT.

The chain joins TRBV25-1 to TRBJ2-7; weak D call: TRBD1 (6 bases). The germline V gene encodes CDR1 MGHDK and CDR2 SYGVNS. This CDR3 is built from 15 residues. V gave up 6 bases and J gave up 2 bases, with 17 bases separating them. CDR3 loop: CASSRTPTGTYEQYF. The CDR3 DNA is TGTGCCAGCAGCCGGACCCCCACAGGGACCTACGAGCAGTACTTC.

V usage is TRBV11-3 and J usage is TRBJ2-3; a possible D gene is TRBD1 (5 bases). CDR1 SGHNT and CDR2 YENEEA come from the germline V gene. Deletions cut 6 bases from V and 0 bases from J, with 10 bases between. This CDR3 is built from 14 residues. The CDR3 sequence: CASSSDRSTDTQYF. CDR3 in DNA: TGTGCCAGCAGTTCCGACAGAAGCACAGATACGCAGTATTTT. Variable domain in full (rest from reference TRBV11-3 and TRBJ2-3): EAGVVQSPRYKIIEKKQPVAFWCNPISGHNTLYWYLQNLGQGPELLIRYENEEAVDDSQLPKDRFSAERLKGVDSTLKIQPAELGDSAVYLCASSSDRSTDTQYFGPGTRLTVL.

J is TRBJ2-1 and V is TRBV18; 8 nucleotides match TRBD2. The V gene end was trimmed by 4 bases and the J gene end by 0 bases; junction bases not matched to a gene: 8. The germline CDR1 and CDR2 sequences are KGHSH and LQKENI. The length of the CDR3 is 17 residues. The CDR3 loop is CASSRNSGGPSYNEQFF. The CDR3 nucleotides read TGTGCCAGCTCACGCAATTCGGGAGGGCCCTCCTACAATGAGCAGTTCTTC. Filled out from reference TRBV18 and TRBJ2-1, the complete variable domain reads NAGVMQNPRHLVRRRGQEARLRCSPMKGHSHVYWYRQLPEEGLKFMVYLQKENIIDESGMPKERFSAEFPKEGPSILRIQQVVRGDSAAYFCASSRNSGGPSYNEQFFGPGTRLTVL.

J is TRBJ1-1 and V is TRBV5-1; 7 bases match TRBD1. Per germline, CDR1 SGHRS and CDR2 YFSETQ. This CDR3 contains 15 residues. With V trimmed by 1 base and J by 1 base, 4 bases remained unmatched. The CDR3 DNA is TGCGCCAGCAGCTTGAATCAGGGGGAGAACACTGAAGCTTTCTTT. Protein sequence: CASSLNQGENTEAFF.

V and J are TRBV7-2 and TRBJ2-5; D gene ambiguous. The CDR3 is made up of 13 amino acids. V dropped 4 bases and J dropped 3 bases, with 9 bases sitting between them. Germline-derived CDR1 and CDR2 are SGHTA and FQGNSA. The CDR3 loop reads CASSSDLEETQYF. CDR3 nucleotide sequence: TGTGCCAGCAGCTCCGACTTGGAAGAGACCCAGTACTTC.

V usage is TRBV29-1 and J usage is TRBJ1-1; 9 bases agree with TRBD1. Germline V gives CDR1 SQVTM, CDR2 ANQGSEA. The V gene end was trimmed by 7 bases and the J gene end by 4 bases; junction bases not matched to a gene: 7. The CDR3 consists of 13 residues. In DNA form, the CDR3 reads TGCAGCGCCGGGACAGGGATGGGCACTGAAGCTTTCTTT. Its translation: CSAGTGMGTEAFF.

The J gene is TRBJ2-5, the V gene TRBV11-2; 12 bases align to TRBD2. The germline CDR1 and CDR2 sequences are SGHAT and FQNNGV. CDR3 length: 18 amino acids. Trimming took 4 bases from V and 1 from J; bases not matched to a gene: 10. For the CDR3, the DNA is TGTGCCAGCAGCTCCCGATATCTAGCGGGAGGGAGCCAAGAGACCCAGTACTTC. Translation: CASSSRYLAGGSQETQYF.

This sequence joins TRBV18 and TRBJ2-5; D perhaps matches TRBD2 (5 bases). Germline CDR1 is KGHSH and CDR2 is LQKENI. V gave up 4 bases and J gave up 2 bases, with 8 bases separating them. This CDR3 has 13 amino acids. CDR3 bases: TGTGCCAGCTCACTCAGCGGACAAGAGACCCAGTACTTC. Translating gives CASSLSGQETQYF.

The chain recombines TRBV5-4 with TRBJ2-5; D unresolved. Trimming left V 3 bases short and J 4 bases short, with 13 bases between. The CDR3 runs 14 residues. The germline gives CDR1 SGHNT, CDR2 YYREEE (reference sequence). CDR3 in amino acids: CASSSPRTAETQYF. CDR3 DNA: TGTGCCAGCAGCTCGCCTCGGACGGCAGAGACCCAGTACTTC.

This clone is large. The chain uses TRBV2 and TRBJ2-5, with D possibly being TRBD2 (5 bases). The CDR3 loop spans 14 amino acids. CDR1 SNHLY and CDR2 FYNNEI come from the germline V gene. V was trimmed by 7 bases and J by 5 bases, leaving 17 bases between them. CDR3 sequence (DNA): TGTGCCAGCAAACTCCCGACGGGGTCGGAGACCCAGTACTTC. This encodes CASKLPTGSETQYF.

The V gene is TRBV5-6, the J gene TRBJ1-2; D remains unclear. Trimming removed 0 bases from V and 9 bases from J, with 12 bases in between. The length of the CDR3 is 13 residues. Per the germline V gene, CDR1 is SGHDT and CDR2 is YYEEEE. The CDR3 DNA reads TGTGCCAGCAGCTTGGATCGGACGTTTAGCTACACCTTC. Protein: CASSLDRTFSYTF.

The genes are TRBV19 and TRBJ2-7; TRBD2 might be the D (6 bases). Trimming stripped 3 bases from V and 0 bases from J, with 12 bases between. Germline V gives CDR1 LNHDA, CDR2 SQIVND (reference sequence). The CDR3 runs 15 residues. The CDR3 reads CASSMGGYGSYEQYF. Written as DNA, the CDR3 is TGTGCCAGTAGTATGGGGGGTTACGGCTCCTACGAGCAGTACTTC.

This clone appeared once. The chain recombines TRBV7-8 with TRBJ2-2; D might be TRBD2 (7 bases). The V end was cut by 7 bases, the J end by 6 bases, with 15 bases between. The germline gives CDR1 SGHVS, CDR2 FQNEAQ. The CDR3 spans 14 residues. The CDR3 region has the DNA TGTGCCAGCATCCGCGGGGGCGGGTCCGGGGAGCTGTTTTTT. This encodes CASIRGGGSGELFF.